Below are 8 T cell receptor beta chains sequenced from a single sample in a study of vaccination effects on CD4 cells after COVID-19. Libraries were prepared by immunoSEQ multiplex PCR; TCRdb keeps only in-frame clonotypes and omits some of them. Among about 40,000 clones listed, about 70% were seen once. Isolating CD4+ T cells followed more than eight days of culture. It was two doses of either the BNT162b2 or mRNA-1273 vaccine that participants received. For these TCRs, the target antigens are not known. Sequencing was performed on CD4+ T cells from PBMCs cultured without peptide, taken after COVID-19 vaccination. The source of these receptors is a human donor who received a COVID-19 vaccine.

The genes are TRBV9 and TRBJ1-4; D is unclear. The germline V gene encodes CDR1 SGDLS and CDR2 YYNGEE. The CDR3 loop spans 12 amino acids. V lost 0 bases and J lost 8, with 5 bases in between. The CDR3 DNA is TGTGCCAGCAGCGTAGAAGGGGAAAAACTGTTTTTT. Translating gives CASSVEGEKLFF.

This chain connects TRBV6-1 to TRBJ2-7; 14 bases are shared with TRBD2. This CDR3 has 16 residues. Germline CDR1 reads MNHNS; CDR2 reads SASEGT. V lost 4 bases and J lost 3; bases outside the gene matches: 5. The CDR3 loop reads CASSAGTSGGNYEQYF. In nucleotides, the CDR3 is TGTGCCAGCAGTGCCGGGACTAGCGGGGGTAACTACGAGCAGTACTTC.

The sample holds a few counts of this clone. The J gene is TRBJ2-1, the V gene TRBV30; D is ambiguous. The CDR3 sequence is 14 residues long. Trimming removed 3 bases at V and 4 bases at J, with 13 bases between. CDR1 GTSNPN and CDR2 SVGIG come from the germline V gene (reference sequence). CDR3 region: CAWRRPFIYNEQFF. As DNA, the CDR3 is TGTGCCTGGAGGCGCCCCTTTATATACAATGAGCAGTTCTTC.

This clone came up a few times. This chain uses TRBV27 with TRBJ2-2; 8 bases map to TRBD1. Germline CDR1 is MNHEY and CDR2 is SMNVEV (reference sequence). This CDR3 region has 15 residues. V shed 10 bases and J 1 base; nucleotides not matched to a gene: 8. CDR3 nucleotides: TGTGCCACAAAGTGGACAGGGATGAACACCGGGGAGCTGTTTTTT. It specifies CATKWTGMNTGELFF.

This clone appeared a few times. V gene TRBV4-1 combines with J gene TRBJ2-7; TRBD2 matches 9 bases. The CDR3 extends over 18 amino acids. V was clipped by 1 base and J by 6 bases; unmatched bases: 16. Germline assignment: CDR1 MGHRA and CDR2 YSYEKL. As DNA, the CDR3 is TGCGCCAGCAGCCAAGGTATTCGTGGGTCTAGCGGGGTCGGCGAGCAGTACTTC. Translated: CASSQGIRGSSGVGEQYF.

The rearrangement links TRBV5-1 to TRBJ1-2; D is undetermined. CDR1 is SGHRS, CDR2 YFSETQ, per germline. This CDR3 is built from 16 residues. V was trimmed by 0 bases and J by 2 bases, leaving 14 bases between them. CDR3 coding DNA: TGCGCCAGCAGCTTGGTTCTCAGCCAGTACAACTATGGCTACACCTTC. It is translated as CASSLVLSQYNYGYTF.

The CDR3 DNA follows: TGTGCCTGGAGCGGGGAAGGGGTAAAAAGGGGGGGTCAGCCCCAGCATTTT. It codes for CAWSGEGVKRGGQPQHF. The V call is TRBV30, the J call TRBJ1-5, with D perhaps matching TRBD1 (6 bases). CDR3 length: 17 residues. The V and J ends lost 3 bases and 6 bases respectively, with 24 bases between them. Germline V lookup: CDR1 GTSNPN, CDR2 SVGIG (reference sequence).

A few counts support this clone. This chain links TRBV11-2 with TRBJ1-5; D unclear. The CDR3 extends over 13 amino acids. Germline assignment: CDR1 SGHAT and CDR2 FQNNGV. V lost 0 bases and J 6 bases, leaving 6 bases between the germline ends. The CDR3 reads CASSLDRGQPQHF. The CDR3 nucleotides read TGTGCCAGCAGCTTAGATCGGGGTCAGCCCCAGCATTTT.